Sequencing of this TCR beta chain was carried out in a study of identical twins. Germline CDR1 and CDR2: MGHRA and YSYEKL. This CDR3 is 15 amino acids long. Trimming cost V 1 base and J 6 bases; bases outside gene matches: 7. The table lists this clonotype with a few counts. TCRdb called the 5' RACE reads again in MiXCR, with one record for every CDR3 protein. There are 200,000 to 250,000 distinct CDR3 sequences in the sample; 6% to 8.5% occur only once, and 5% to 6% lies in the top ten. These same records also appear under a second study, on yellow fever vaccine responses in identical twins.

The genes are TRBV4-1 and TRBJ1-1; 8 bases map to TRBD1. The sample taken for sequencing was CD8+ T cells sorted from blood. The TCR was taken from a woman aged 18-29 years in good health. The CDR3 region is CASSQGGQGRAEAFF. The CDR3 DNA sequence: TGCGCCAGCAGCCAAGGTGGACAGGGTAGGGCTGAAGCTTTCTTT.